These T cell receptor beta chains were read from a single sample in a study of T-cell reconstitution after alpha-beta-depleted transplantation in children. MiXCR, applied by TCRdb to the PCR reads, yields one record per CDR3 protein. The repertoire has about 250,000 distinct CDR3 sequences, roughly 25% of them found once; the top ten carry 4.5% to 5.5%. The sequencing used PBMCs, mostly from graft donor cells, collected 360 days after TCRalphabeta/CD19-depleted stem cell transplant. Receptors were obtained from a female patient aged 2-15 years who had a stem cell transplant for congenital amegakaryocytic thrombocytopenia, so the T cells may come from the graft donor. CDR3s include the opening cysteine and the closing phenylalanine or tryptophan. D genes are given only for firm matches. Expanded clones get a size class; other rows say once, few or many, or leave the size out.

NA	TRBV3-1	NA	TRBJ1-1	TGTGCCAGCAGCCAAGGCGCGGGGAACACTGAAGCTTTCTTT	CASSQGAGNTEAFF
NA	TRBV18	NA	TRBJ1-1	TGTGCCAGCTCACAGGGAGCCACTGAAGCTTTCTTT	CASSQGATEAFF
NA	TRBV12-3/TRBV12-4	NA	TRBJ1-1	TGTGCCAGCAGAAAAGAACGGGCAAACACTGAAGCTTTCTTT	CASRKERANTEAFF
TRBD1	TRBV4-1	NA	TRBJ1-6	TGCGCCAGCAGCCAAGCAGGGGGAAATTCACCCCTCCACTTT	CASSQAGGNSPLHF
NA	TRBV5-1	NA	TRBJ1-1	TGCGCCAGCAGCTTACGGGGCTATTTGAACACTGAAGCTTTCTTT	CASSLRGYLNTEAFF
TRBD1	TRBV20-1	NA	TRBJ1-2	TGCAGTGCTAGAGGATCCGACAGGGAGGGTAACTATGGCTACACCTTC	CSARGSDREGNYGYTF
TRBD1	TRBV20-1	NA	TRBJ2-5	TGCAGTGCTAGAGAAGAAGGACAGGGTGCGAAGACCCAGTACTTC	CSAREEGQGAKTQYF
TRBD1	TRBV27	few	TRBJ1-5	TGTGCCAGCAGTTTTCGCAGGGACAGGATTAATCAGCCCCAGCATTTT	CASSFRRDRINQPQHF
NA	TRBV7-6	many	TRBJ1-4	TGTGCCAGCAGCAAATCGACAGCAACTAATGAAAAACTGTTTTTT	CASSKSTATNEKLFF
NA	TRBV12-3/TRBV12-4	NA	TRBJ1-5	TGTGCCAGCATTCTCAGGAGTAGCAATCAGCCCCAGCATTTT	CASILRSSNQPQHF
TRBD2	TRBV11-2	NA	TRBJ2-3	TGTGCCAGCAGCCCGCGGCCGGGACTAGCGGGGGGACACCACACAGATACGCAGTATTTT	CASSPRPGLAGGHHTDTQYF
TRBD2	TRBV11-1	once	TRBJ2-1	TGTGCCAGCAGCTTAGTCGTTAGCGGGGGCTACAATGAGCAGTTCTTC	CASSLVVSGGYNEQFF
NA	TRBV29-1	few	TRBJ2-2	TGCAGCGTTACAATTGAGACAGGTGGCACCGGGGAGCTGTTTTTT	CSVTIETGGTGELFF
NA	TRBV6-1	few	TRBJ2-3	TGTGCCAGCAACTATCAGAGCACAGATACGCAGTATTTT	CASNYQSTDTQYF
NA	TRBV30	NA	TRBJ1-5	TGTGCCTGGAGTTTAACCGGCAATCAGCCCCAGCATTTT	CAWSLTGNQPQHF
NA	TRBV4-3	few	TRBJ2-3	TGCGCCAGCAGCCACGAAGCTAGAGTGTTCACAGATACGCAGTATTTT	CASSHEARVFTDTQYF
NA	TRBV2	NA	TRBJ2-3	TGTGCCAGGAAAATCACAGATACGCAGTATTTT	CARKITDTQYF
TRBD1	TRBV28	few	TRBJ1-4	TGTGCCAGCTCGCCCGGGACAGATAATGAAAAACTGTTTTTT	CASSPGTDNEKLFF
NA	TRBV4-3	many	TRBJ2-2	TGCGCCAGCAGCGCATTAAGCGGAACAAAGACCGGGGAGCTGTTTTTT	CASSALSGTKTGELFF
NA	TRBV27	few	TRBJ2-7	TGTGCCAGCAGTTTCCTAGGGAACTACGAGCAGTACTTC	CASSFLGNYEQYF
NA	TRBV10-2	NA	TRBJ1-1	TGCGCCAGCAGTGAGTCGAATGGGAACACTGAAGCTTTCTTT	CASSESNGNTEAFF
TRBD2	TRBV5-1	NA	TRBJ2-7	TGCGCCAGCAGCTCCCGGGAGGGCTACGAGCAGTACTTC	CASSSREGYEQYF
NA	TRBV2	NA	TRBJ1-1	TGTGCCAGCAGTGAACGGGCAACTGAAGCTTTCTTT	CASSERATEAFF
NA	TRBV29-1	NA	TRBJ2-4	TGCAGCGTTGCCCTTACGGGGGCCAAAAACATTCAGTACTTC	CSVALTGAKNIQYF
NA	TRBV20-1	NA	TRBJ2-5	TGCAGTGCTGCCCGAAGGGCGGAAGAGACCCAGTACTTC	CSAARRAEETQYF
TRBD1	TRBV7-8	few	TRBJ2-4	TGTGCCAGCAGCTTTACAGGGGGAAAAGCCAAAAACATTCAGTACTTC	CASSFTGGKAKNIQYF
NA	TRBV15	NA	TRBJ2-2	TGTGCCACCAGCAGAGAGGGCAGGCGGTTTAACGGGGAGCTGTTTTTT	CATSREGRRFNGELFF
NA	TRBV11-2	NA	TRBJ2-1	TGTGCCAGCAGCTTATTGGTGGGAGGCGTTCCGAGCTCCTACAATGAGCAGTTCTTC	CASSLLVGGVPSSYNEQFF
TRBD1	TRBV10-3	NA	TRBJ2-1	TGTGCCATGGGGACAGGGGTCCATGAGCAGTTCTTC	CAMGTGVHEQFF
TRBD2	TRBV4-2	NA	TRBJ2-3	TGTGCCAGCAGCCAACTATTTAGCGGGAGAAAAGGCGATACGCAGTATTTT	CASSQLFSGRKGDTQYF
TRBD1	TRBV4-3	few	TRBJ2-2	TGCGCCAGCAGCCCGCATTACAGGGGTAACGGGGAGCTGTTTTTT	CASSPHYRGNGELFF
NA	TRBV21-1	NA	TRBJ2-2	TGTGCCAGCAGTCCCACCGGGACAGCGATTTGCACCGGGGAGCTGTTTTTT	CASSPTGTAICTGELFF
TRBD2	TRBV11-1	NA	TRBJ2-1	TGTGCCAGCAGCTCAACTCCTTATGCTGCGGGGGGTACCAACGATGAGCAGTTCTTC	CASSSTPYAAGGTNDEQFF
NA	TRBV6-4	NA	TRBJ1-1	TGTGCCAGCAAAACCCTTACAGGAAAAGGGGAGGGGTTGAACACTGAAGCTTTCTTT	CASKTLTGKGEGLNTEAFF
TRBD2	TRBV20-1	few	TRBJ2-3	TGCAGTGCTAGAGATAGACTAGCGGGAGGACATACGCAGTATTTT	CSARDRLAGGHTQYF
TRBD1	TRBV28	few	TRBJ1-4	TGTGCCAGCAGTTTAGGCGGCAGGGGGCATGAAAAACTGTTTTTT	CASSLGGRGHEKLFF
NA	TRBV7-9	NA	TRBJ2-3	TGTGCCAGCAGCCGAAGCGGCCCGGTGGATACGCAGTATTTT	CASSRSGPVDTQYF
TRBD1	TRBV10-3	many	TRBJ2-1	TGTGCCATCAGTGCGGCAGGGGGCTACAATGAGCAGTTCTTC	CAISAAGGYNEQFF
NA	TRBV7-9	NA	TRBJ2-2	TGTGCCAGCAGCTTGAGACAGAGCAACACCGGGGAGCTGTTTTTT	CASSLRQSNTGELFF
NA	TRBV29-1	NA	TRBJ2-1	TGCAGCTATGCCAGAGATCACAATGAGCAGTTCTTC	CSYARDHNEQFF
TRBD1	TRBV20-1	NA	TRBJ1-3	TGCAGTGCTGAGGACAGGGTAACTGGAAACACCATATATTTT	CSAEDRVTGNTIYF
TRBD1	TRBV5-1	few	TRBJ1-6	TGCGCCAGCAGCCCGGACAGGGGTTCTTATTCACCCCTCCACTTT	CASSPDRGSYSPLHF
NA	TRBV9	NA	TRBJ2-5	TGTGCCAGCAGCGTAGCTCCTGGAACTAGGGGTGAGACCCAGTACTTC	CASSVAPGTRGETQYF
TRBD2	TRBV10-3	many	TRBJ2-1	TGTGCCATCAGTGCAGCGGGAGGAGGGAGGAATGAGCAGTTCTTC	CAISAAGGGRNEQFF
NA	TRBV29-1	many	TRBJ2-5	TGCAGCGTTGTTTCGGCAGTCCAAGAGACCCAGTACTTC	CSVVSAVQETQYF
TRBD1	TRBV9	NA	TRBJ2-7	TGTGCCAGCAGCGTAGGGGTTTTAGGTGGACAGGTACAGTACTTC	CASSVGVLGGQVQYF